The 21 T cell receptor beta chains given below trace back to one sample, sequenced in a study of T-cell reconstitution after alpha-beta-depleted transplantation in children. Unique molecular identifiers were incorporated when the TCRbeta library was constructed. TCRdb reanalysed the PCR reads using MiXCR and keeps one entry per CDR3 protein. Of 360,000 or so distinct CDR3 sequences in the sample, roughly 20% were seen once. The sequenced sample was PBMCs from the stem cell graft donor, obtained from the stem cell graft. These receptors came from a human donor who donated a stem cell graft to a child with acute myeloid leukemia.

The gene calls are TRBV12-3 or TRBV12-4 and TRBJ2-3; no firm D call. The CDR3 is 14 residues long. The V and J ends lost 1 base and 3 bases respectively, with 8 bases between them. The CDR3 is CASSLGAETDTQYF. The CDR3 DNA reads TGTGCCAGCAGTTTAGGGGCAGAGACAGATACGCAGTATTTT.

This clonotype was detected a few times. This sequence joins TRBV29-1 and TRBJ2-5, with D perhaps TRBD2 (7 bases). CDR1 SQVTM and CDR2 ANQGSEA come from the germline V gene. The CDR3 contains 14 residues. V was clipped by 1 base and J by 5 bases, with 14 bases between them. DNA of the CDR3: TGCAGCGTTGAAGGGCTGCGGGGGCACGAGACCCAGTACTTC. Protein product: CSVEGLRGHETQYF.

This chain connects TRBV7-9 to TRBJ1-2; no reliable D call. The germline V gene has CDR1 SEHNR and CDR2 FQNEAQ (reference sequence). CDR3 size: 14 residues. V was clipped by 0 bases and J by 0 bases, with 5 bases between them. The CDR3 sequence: CASSLAATNYGYTF. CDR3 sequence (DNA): TGTGCCAGCAGCTTAGCTGCTACTAACTATGGCTACACCTTC.

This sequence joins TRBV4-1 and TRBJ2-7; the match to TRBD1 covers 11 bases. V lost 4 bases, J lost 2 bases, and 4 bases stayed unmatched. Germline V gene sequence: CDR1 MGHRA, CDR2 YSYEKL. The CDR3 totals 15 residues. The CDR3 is CASSPGQGATYEQYF. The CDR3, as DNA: TGCGCCAGCAGCCCTGGACAGGGGGCCACCTACGAGCAGTACTTC.

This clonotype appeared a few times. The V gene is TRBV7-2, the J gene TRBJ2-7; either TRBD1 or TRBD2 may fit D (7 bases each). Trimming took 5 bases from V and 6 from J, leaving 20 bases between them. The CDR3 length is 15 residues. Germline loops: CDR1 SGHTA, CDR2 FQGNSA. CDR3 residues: CASSPARGGPGEQYF. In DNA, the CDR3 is TGTGCCAGCAGCCCTGCCAGGGGGGGGCCCGGCGAGCAGTACTTC. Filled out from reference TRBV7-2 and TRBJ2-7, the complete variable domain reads GAGVSQSPSNKVTEKGKDVELRCDPISGHTALYWYRQSLGQGLEFLIYFQGNSAPDKSGLPSDRFSAERTGGSVSTLTIQRTQQEDSAVYLCASSPARGGPGEQYFGPGTRLTVT.

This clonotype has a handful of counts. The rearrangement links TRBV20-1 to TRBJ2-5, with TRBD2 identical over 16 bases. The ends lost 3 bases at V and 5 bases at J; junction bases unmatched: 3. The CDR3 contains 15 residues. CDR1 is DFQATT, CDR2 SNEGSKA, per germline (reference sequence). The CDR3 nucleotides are TGCAGTGCTAGGGGGACTAGCGGGAGGGAGGAGACCCAGTACTTC. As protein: CSARGTSGREETQYF.

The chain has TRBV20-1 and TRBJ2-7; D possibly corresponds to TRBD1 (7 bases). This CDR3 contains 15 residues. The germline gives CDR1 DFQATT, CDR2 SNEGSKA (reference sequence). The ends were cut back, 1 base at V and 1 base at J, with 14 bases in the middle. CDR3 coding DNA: TGCAGTGCTAGAGGCTTGGAGGGACAGTCCTACGAGCAGTACTTC. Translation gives CSARGLEGQSYEQYF.

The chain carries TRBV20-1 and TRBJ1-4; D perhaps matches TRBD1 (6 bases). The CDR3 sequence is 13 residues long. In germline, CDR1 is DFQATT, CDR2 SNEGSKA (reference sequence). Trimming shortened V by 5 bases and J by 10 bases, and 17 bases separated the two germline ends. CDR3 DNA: TGCAGTGCTCCTACGGGGGGCGGGGGAAAACTGTTTTTT. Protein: CSAPTGGGGKLFF.

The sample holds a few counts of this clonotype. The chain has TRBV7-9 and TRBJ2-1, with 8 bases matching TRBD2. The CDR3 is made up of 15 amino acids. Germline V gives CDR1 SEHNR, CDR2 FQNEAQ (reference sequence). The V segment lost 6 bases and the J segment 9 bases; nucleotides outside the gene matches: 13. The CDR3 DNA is TGTGCCAGCAGTTTACCGGGACTAGGCGGAGGTGAGCAGTTCTTC. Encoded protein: CASSLPGLGGGEQFF. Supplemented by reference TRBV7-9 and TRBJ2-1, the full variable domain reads DTGVSQNPRHKITKRGQNVTFRCDPISEHNRLYWYRQTLGQGPEFLTYFQNEAQLEKSRLLSDRFSAERPKGSFSTLEIQRTEQGDSAMYLCASSLPGLGGGEQFFGPGTRLTVL.

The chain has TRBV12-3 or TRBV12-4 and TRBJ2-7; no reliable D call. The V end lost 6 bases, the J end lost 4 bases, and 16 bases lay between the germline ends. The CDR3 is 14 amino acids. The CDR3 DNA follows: TGTGCCAGCAGCTCGAACGGCTGGTCGTACGAGCAGTACTTC. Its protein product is CASSSNGWSYEQYF.

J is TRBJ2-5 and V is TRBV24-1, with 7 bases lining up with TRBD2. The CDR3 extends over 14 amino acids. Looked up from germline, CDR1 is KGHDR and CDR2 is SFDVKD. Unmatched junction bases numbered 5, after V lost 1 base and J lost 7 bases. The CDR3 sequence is CATSDFTAGATQYF. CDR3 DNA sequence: TGTGCCACCAGTGATTTCACGGCGGGAGCGACCCAGTACTTC.

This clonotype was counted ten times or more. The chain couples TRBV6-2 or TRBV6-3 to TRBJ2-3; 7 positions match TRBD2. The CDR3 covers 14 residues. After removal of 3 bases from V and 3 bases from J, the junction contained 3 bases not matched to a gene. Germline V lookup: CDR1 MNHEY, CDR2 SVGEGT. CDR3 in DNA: TGTGCCAGCAGTTATTCCGGGAGGACAGATACGCAGTATTTT. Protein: CASSYSGRTDTQYF.

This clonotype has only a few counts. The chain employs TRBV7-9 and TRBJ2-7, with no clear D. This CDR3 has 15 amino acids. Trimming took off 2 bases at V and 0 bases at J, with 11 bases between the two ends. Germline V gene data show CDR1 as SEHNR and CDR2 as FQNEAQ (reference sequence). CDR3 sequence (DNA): TGTGCCAGCAGCTTACTGTCGGAGAGCTCCTACGAGCAGTACTTC. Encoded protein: CASSLLSESSYEQYF.

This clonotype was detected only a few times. As DNA, the CDR3 is TGTGCCAGGGGGGGTCCTCAAGAGACCCAGTACTTC. Its translation is CARGGPQETQYF. The V and J genes are TRBV9 and TRBJ2-5, with a possible D match to TRBD2 (6 bases). The length of the CDR3 is 12 residues. Germline V lookup: CDR1 SGDLS, CDR2 YYNGEE. Trimming cost V 8 bases and J 2 bases, with 10 bases left between them.

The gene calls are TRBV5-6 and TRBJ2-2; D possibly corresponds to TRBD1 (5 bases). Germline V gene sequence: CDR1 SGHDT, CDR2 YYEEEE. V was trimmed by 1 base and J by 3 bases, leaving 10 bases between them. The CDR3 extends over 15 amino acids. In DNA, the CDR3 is TGTGCCAGCAGCTTGATTCAGGGTCACACCGGGGAGCTGTTTTTT. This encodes CASSLIQGHTGELFF.

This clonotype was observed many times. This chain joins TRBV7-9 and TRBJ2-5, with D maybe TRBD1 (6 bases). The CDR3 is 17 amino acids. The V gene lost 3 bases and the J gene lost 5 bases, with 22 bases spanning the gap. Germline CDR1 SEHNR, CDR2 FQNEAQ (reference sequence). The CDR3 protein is CASSFDFSQGSRETQYF. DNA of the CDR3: TGTGCCAGCAGCTTCGACTTCAGCCAGGGGTCTAGGGAGACCCAGTACTTC. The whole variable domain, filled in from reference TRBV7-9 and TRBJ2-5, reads DTGVSQNPRHKITKRGQNVTFRCDPISEHNRLYWYRQTLGQGPEFLTYFQNEAQLEKSRLLSDRFSAERPKGSFSTLEIQRTEQGDSAMYLCASSFDFSQGSRETQYFGPGTRLLVL.

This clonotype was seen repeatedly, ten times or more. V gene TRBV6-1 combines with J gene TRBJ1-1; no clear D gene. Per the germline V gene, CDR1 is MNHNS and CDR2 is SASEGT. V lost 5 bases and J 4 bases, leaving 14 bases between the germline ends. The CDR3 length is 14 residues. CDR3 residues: CASSSVGRFTEAFF. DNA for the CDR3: TGTGCCAGCAGTAGCGTGGGCAGGTTCACTGAAGCTTTCTTT.

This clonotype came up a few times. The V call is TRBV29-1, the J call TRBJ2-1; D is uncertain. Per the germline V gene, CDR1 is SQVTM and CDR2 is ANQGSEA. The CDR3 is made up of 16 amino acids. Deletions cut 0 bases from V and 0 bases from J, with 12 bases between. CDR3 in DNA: TGCAGCGTTGAAGATCGAAACAGAGCCTCCTACAATGAGCAGTTCTTC. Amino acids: CSVEDRNRASYNEQFF.

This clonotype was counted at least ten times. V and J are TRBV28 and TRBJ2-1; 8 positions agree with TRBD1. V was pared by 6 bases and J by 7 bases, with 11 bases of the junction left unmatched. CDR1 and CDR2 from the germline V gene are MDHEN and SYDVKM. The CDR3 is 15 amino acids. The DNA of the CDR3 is TGTGCCAGCAGCCATGCAGCCAGGGGGCAGAATGAGCAGTTCTTC. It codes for CASSHAARGQNEQFF. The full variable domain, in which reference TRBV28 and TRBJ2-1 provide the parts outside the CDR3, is DVKVTQSSRYLVKRTGEKVFLECVQDMDHENMFWYRQDPGLGLRLIYFSYDVKMKEKGDIPEGYSVSREKKERFSLILESASTNQTSMYLCASSHAARGQNEQFFGPGTRLTVL.

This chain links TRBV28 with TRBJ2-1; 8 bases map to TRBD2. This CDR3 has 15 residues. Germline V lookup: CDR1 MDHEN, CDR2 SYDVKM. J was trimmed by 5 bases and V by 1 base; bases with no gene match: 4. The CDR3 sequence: CASSLYRGRNNEQFF. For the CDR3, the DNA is TGTGCCAGCAGTTTATACCGCGGGAGGAACAATGAGCAGTTCTTC.

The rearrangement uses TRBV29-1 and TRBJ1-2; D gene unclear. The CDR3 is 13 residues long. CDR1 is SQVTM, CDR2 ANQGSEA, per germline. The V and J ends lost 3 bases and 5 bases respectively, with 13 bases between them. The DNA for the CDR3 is TGCAGCGTTGAGAGCTCACGACGGTATGGCTACACCTTC. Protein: CSVESSRRYGYTF.